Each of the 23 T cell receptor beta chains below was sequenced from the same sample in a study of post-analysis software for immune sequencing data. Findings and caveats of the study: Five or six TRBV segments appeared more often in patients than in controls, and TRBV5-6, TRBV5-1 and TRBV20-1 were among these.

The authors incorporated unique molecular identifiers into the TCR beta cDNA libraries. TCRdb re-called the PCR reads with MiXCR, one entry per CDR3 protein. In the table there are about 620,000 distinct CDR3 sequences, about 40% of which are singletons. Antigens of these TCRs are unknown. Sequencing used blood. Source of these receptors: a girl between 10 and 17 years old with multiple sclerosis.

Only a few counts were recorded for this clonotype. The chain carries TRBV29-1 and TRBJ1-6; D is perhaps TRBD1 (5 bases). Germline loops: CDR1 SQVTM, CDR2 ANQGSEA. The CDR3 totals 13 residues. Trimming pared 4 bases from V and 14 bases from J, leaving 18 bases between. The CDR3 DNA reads TGCAGCGTTGGTTTAGGACAACCTCTAACCCTCCACTTT. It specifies CSVGLGQPLTLHF.

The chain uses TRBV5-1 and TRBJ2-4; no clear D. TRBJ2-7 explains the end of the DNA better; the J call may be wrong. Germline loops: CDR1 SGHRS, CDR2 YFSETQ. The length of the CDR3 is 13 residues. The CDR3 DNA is TGCGCCAGCAGCATGGCCGATCTCTACGAGCAGTACTTC. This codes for CASSMADLYEQYF.

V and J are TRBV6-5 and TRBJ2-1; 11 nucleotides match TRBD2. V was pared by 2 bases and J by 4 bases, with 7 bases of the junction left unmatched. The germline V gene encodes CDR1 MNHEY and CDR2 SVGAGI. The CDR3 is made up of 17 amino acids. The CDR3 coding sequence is TGTGCCAGCAGTTACACTAGCGGGGGCGCCTTGTACAATGAGCAGTTCTTC. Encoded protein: CASSYTSGGALYNEQFF.

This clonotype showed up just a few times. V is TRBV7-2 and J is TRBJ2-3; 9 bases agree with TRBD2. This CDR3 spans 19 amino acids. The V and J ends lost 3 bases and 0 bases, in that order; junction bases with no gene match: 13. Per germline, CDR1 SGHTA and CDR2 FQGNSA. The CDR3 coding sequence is TGTGCCAGCAGCTTCCCTAGCGGGATCCTATATACTAGCACAGATACGCAGTATTTT. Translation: CASSFPSGILYTSTDTQYF.

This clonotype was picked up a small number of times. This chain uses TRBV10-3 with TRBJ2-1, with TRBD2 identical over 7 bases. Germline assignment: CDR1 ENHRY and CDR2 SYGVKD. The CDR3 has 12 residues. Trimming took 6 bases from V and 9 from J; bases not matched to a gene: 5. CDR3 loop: CAISLGEGEQFF. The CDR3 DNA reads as TGTGCCATCAGCCTAGGGGAGGGTGAGCAGTTCTTC.

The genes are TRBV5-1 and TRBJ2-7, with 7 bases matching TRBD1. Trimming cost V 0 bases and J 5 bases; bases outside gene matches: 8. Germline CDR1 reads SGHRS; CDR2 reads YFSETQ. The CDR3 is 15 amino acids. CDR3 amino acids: CASSLGDSARDEQYF. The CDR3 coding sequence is TGCGCCAGCAGCTTGGGGGACAGCGCTCGAGACGAGCAGTACTTC.

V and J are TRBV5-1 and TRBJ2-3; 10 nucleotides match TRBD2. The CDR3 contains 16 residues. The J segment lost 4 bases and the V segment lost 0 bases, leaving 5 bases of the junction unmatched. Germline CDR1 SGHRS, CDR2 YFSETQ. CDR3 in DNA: TGCGCCAGCAGCTTGGCCCCAGCGGGAGGGTCAGATACGCAGTATTTT. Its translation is CASSLAPAGGSDTQYF.

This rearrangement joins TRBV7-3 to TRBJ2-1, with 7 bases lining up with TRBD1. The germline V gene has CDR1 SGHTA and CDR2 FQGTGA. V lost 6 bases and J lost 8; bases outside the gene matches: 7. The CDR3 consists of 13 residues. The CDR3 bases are TGTGCCAGCAGTTCTAGACAGGGCGATGAGCAGTTCTTC. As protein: CASSSRQGDEQFF.

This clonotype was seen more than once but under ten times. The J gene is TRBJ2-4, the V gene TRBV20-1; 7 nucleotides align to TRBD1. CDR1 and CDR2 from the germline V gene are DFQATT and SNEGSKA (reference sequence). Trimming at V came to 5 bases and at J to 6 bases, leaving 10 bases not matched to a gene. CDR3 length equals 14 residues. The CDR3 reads CSAAPQTGLNIQYF. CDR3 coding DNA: TGCAGTGCTGCGCCCCAGACAGGGTTAAACATTCAGTACTTC.

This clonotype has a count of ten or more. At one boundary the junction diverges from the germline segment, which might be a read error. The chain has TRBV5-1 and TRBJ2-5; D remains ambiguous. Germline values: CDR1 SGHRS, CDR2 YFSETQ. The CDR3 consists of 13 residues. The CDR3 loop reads CASSLVGQETQYF. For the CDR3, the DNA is TGTGCCAGCAGCTTGGTCGGCCAAGAGACCCAGTACTTC.

The CDR3 spells CSARGGRVTEAFF. CDR3 sequence (DNA): TGCAGTGCTAGAGGGGGCAGGGTTACTGAAGCTTTCTTT. This chain uses TRBV20-1 with TRBJ1-1, with D maybe TRBD1 (5 bases). V lost 1 base, J lost 5 bases, and 11 bases lay in between. The CDR3 contains 13 residues. Germline CDR1 and CDR2: DFQATT and SNEGSKA (reference sequence).

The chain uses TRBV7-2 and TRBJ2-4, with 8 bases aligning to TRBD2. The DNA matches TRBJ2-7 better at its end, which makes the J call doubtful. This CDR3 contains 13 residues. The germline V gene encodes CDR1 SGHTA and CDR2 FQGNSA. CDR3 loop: CASSAGTRHEQYF. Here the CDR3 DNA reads TGTGCCAGCAGCGCCGGGACTAGGCACGAGCAGTACTTC.

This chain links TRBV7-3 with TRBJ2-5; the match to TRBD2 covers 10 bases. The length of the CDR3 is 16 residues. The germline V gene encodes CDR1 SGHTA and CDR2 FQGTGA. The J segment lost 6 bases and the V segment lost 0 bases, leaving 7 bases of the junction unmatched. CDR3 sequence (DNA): TGTGCCAGCAGCTTAACGGACCTAGCGGGGGTGAAGACCCAGTACTTC. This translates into CASSLTDLAGVKTQYF.

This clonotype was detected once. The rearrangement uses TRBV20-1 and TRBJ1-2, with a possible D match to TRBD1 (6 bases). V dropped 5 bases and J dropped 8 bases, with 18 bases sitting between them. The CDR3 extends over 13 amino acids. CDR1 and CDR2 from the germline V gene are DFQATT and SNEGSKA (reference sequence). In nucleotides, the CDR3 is TGCAGTGCTTCTAGGGACAATCGGGGAGGCTACACCTTC. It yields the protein CSASRDNRGGYTF.

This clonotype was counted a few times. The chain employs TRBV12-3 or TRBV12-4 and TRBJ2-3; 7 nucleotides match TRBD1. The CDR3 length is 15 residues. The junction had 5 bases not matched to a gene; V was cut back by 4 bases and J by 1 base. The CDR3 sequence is CASSYDRVGTDTQYF. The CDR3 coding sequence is TGTGCCAGCAGTTACGACAGGGTGGGCACAGATACGCAGTATTTT.

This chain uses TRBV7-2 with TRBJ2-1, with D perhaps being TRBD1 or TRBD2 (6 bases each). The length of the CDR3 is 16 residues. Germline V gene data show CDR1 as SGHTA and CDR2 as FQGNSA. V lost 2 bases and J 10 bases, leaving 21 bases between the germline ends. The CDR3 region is CASSLPGEATSYEQFF. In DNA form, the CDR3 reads TGTGCCAGCAGCTTACCAGGGGAGGCGACTTCCTACGAGCAGTTCTTC.

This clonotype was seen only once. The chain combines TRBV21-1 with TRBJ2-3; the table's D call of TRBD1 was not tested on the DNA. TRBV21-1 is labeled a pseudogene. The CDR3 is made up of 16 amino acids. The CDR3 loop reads CASSKVKGAHIDTQYF. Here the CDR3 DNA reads TGTGCCAGCAGCAAAGTTAAGGGGGCCCATATAGATACGCAGTATTTT.

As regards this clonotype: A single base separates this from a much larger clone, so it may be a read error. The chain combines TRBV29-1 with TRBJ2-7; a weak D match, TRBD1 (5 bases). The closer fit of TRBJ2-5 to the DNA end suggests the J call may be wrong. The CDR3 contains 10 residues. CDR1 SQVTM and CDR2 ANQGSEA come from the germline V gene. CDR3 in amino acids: CSVLGVTQYF. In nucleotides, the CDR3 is TGCAGCGTTCTAGGGGTGACCCAGTACTTC.

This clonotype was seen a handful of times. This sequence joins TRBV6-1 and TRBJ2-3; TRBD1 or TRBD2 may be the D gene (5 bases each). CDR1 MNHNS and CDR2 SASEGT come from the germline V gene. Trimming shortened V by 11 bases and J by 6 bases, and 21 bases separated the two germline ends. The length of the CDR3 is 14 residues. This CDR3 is CAVATGTGSDTQYF. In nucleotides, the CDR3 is TGTGCCGTCGCAACCGGGACCGGCAGTGATACGCAGTATTTT.

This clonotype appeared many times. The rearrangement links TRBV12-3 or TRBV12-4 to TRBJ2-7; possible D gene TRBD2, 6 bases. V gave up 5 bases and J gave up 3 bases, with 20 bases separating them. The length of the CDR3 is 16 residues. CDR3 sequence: CASSPSGSGNVYEQYF. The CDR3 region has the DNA TGTGCCAGCAGTCCCAGTGGTAGCGGAAACGTCTACGAGCAGTACTTC.

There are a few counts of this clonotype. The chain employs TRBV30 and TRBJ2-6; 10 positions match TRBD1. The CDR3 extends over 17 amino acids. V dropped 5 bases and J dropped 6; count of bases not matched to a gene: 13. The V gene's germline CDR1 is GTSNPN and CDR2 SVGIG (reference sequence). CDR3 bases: TGTGCCTGGTTCTCCGGGGACAGGGGTCGAGAGGCCAACGTCCTGACTTTC. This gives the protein CAWFSGDRGREANVLTF. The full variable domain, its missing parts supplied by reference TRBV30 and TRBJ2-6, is SQTIHQWPATLVQPVGSPLSLECTVEGTSNPNLYWYRQAAGRGLQLLFYSVGIGQISSEVPQNLSASRPQDRQFILSSKKLLLSDSGFYLCAWFSGDRGREANVLTFGAGSRLTVL.

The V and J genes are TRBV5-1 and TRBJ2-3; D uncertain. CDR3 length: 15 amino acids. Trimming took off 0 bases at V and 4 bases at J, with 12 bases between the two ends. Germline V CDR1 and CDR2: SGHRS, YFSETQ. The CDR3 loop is CASSLGLEIADTQYF. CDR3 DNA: TGCGCCAGCAGCTTGGGGCTAGAGATTGCAGATACGCAGTATTTT.

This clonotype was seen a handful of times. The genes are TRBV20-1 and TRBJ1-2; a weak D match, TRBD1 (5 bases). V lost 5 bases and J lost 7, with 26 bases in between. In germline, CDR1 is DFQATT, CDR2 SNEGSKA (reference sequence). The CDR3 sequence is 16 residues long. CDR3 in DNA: TGCAGTGCTCCCAGAGCTGTCGGGGGGAAAGGAGGTGGCTACACCTTC. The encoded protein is CSAPRAVGGKGGGYTF.